These 21 T cell receptor beta chains were sequenced from one sample in a study of blood T cell repertoires in COVID-19. Measured with immunoSEQ multiplex PCR; TCRdb has only the in-frame clones, and not every one. In the table there are about 310,000 clones, more than 75% of which are singletons. Sequenced sample: peripheral blood. The receptors derive from a man aged 50-60 years with active or convalescent COVID-19.

V and J are TRBV18 and TRBJ1-6; 9 nucleotides line up with TRBD1. Germline V gives CDR1 KGHSH, CDR2 LQKENI. The CDR3 spans 15 residues. The V gene end was trimmed by 3 bases and the J gene end by 9 bases; junction bases not matched to a gene: 6. CDR3 protein: CASSPGTGLSSPLHF. CDR3 coding DNA: TGTGCCAGCTCACCCGGGACAGGGTTAAGTTCACCCCTCCACTTT.

V gene TRBV28 combines with J gene TRBJ2-7, with D perhaps matching TRBD2 (6 bases). The CDR3 is 16 amino acids. The V gene's germline CDR1 is MDHEN and CDR2 SYDVKM. Trimming removed 6 bases at V and 3 bases at J, with 21 bases between. This chain's CDR3 is CASRGRRSETHYEQYF. As DNA, the CDR3 is TGTGCCAGCAGAGGGAGGAGAAGCGAGACGCACTACGAGCAGTACTTC. The full variable domain, its missing parts supplied by reference TRBV28 and TRBJ2-7, is DVKVTQSSRYLVKRTGEKVFLECVQDMDHENMFWYRQDPGLGLRLIYFSYDVKMKEKGDIPEGYSVSREKKERFSLILESASTNQTSMYLCASRGRRSETHYEQYFGPGTRLTVT.

This chain uses TRBV5-4 with TRBJ2-7, with D tentatively TRBD2 (5 bases). Germline V gene lookup returns CDR1 SGHNT and CDR2 YYREEE (reference sequence). V was shortened by 4 bases and J by 4 bases, with 21 bases between the two germline ends. This CDR3 comprises 16 residues. CDR3 residues: CASSLDADLGVYEQYF. The CDR3 bases are TGTGCCAGCAGCCTCGACGCAGACCTCGGGGTATACGAGCAGTACTTC.

The chain recombines TRBV7-2 with TRBJ2-1, with D perhaps TRBD1 (5 bases). V was trimmed by 2 bases and J by 3 bases, leaving 11 bases between them. In germline, CDR1 is SGHTA, CDR2 FQGNSA. The CDR3 is made up of 15 amino acids. The CDR3 spells CASSLLGAIYNEQFF. The CDR3 nucleotides read TGTGCCAGCAGCTTACTAGGGGCAATCTACAATGAGCAGTTCTTC.

The chain recombines TRBV12-3 or TRBV12-4 with TRBJ1-5; TRBD1 aligns across 7 bases. Germline trimming cut 6 bases from V and 7 bases from J; bases unmatched to any gene: 6. This CDR3 is 13 amino acids long. CDR3 DNA sequence: TGTGCCAGCAGGGTGACAGGGAAGCAGCCCCAGCATTTT. This codes for CASRVTGKQPQHF.

J is TRBJ1-5 and V is TRBV7-2, with D possibly TRBD1 on 5 matching bases. There are 13 residues in the CDR3. Trimming left V 4 bases short and J 5 bases short, with 9 bases between. Germline values: CDR1 SGHTA, CDR2 FQGNSA. The CDR3 spells CASSSGLYQPQHF. The CDR3 DNA reads as TGTGCCAGCAGCTCGGGACTTTATCAGCCCCAGCATTTT.

This clone has more than one count but fewer than ten. The rearrangement joins TRBV7-6 to TRBJ1-2, with 7 bases matching TRBD1. Germline V lookup: CDR1 SGHVS, CDR2 FNYEAQ. The V segment lost 1 base and the J segment 2 bases; nucleotides outside the gene matches: 7. This CDR3 is 16 amino acids long. CDR3 sequence (DNA): TGTGCCAGCAGCTTAGGGGACGGACAGGAGAACTATGGCTACACCTTC. Translated: CASSLGDGQENYGYTF.

The genes are TRBV28 and TRBJ2-7; TRBD2 might be the D (5 bases). Trimming removed 2 bases from V and 3 bases from J, with 8 bases in between. The CDR3 sequence is 13 residues long. From germline, CDR1 is MDHEN and CDR2 SYDVKM. The CDR3 is CASSLRGFYEQYF. In DNA form, the CDR3 reads TGTGCCAGCAGTTTACGGGGTTTCTACGAGCAGTACTTC.

This clone appeared many times. The chain uses TRBV4-1 and TRBJ2-1, with D perhaps TRBD2 (6 bases). Germline-derived CDR1 and CDR2 are MGHRA and YSYEKL. The V gene lost 3 bases and the J gene lost 3 bases, with 21 bases spanning the gap. The CDR3 contains 18 residues. The CDR3 DNA sequence: TGCGCCAGCAGCCAGCTGGTGAGGCGCGGGGTCTACTACAATGAGCAGTTCTTC. Translated: CASSQLVRRGVYYNEQFF.

This sequence joins TRBV7-8 and TRBJ2-1, with 7 bases lining up with TRBD1. The CDR3 sequence is 16 residues long. CDR1 and CDR2 (germline): SGHVS, FQNEAQ. V gave up 7 bases and J gave up 6 bases; unmatched junction bases: 15. CDR3 sequence reads: CASTRQGSLTGNEQFF. The CDR3 region has the DNA TGTGCCAGCACAAGACAGGGTTCTCTTACGGGCAATGAGCAGTTCTTC.

V is TRBV3-1 (or the pseudogene TRBV3-2) and J is TRBJ2-7, with D maybe TRBD2 (6 bases). Germline V CDR1 and CDR2: LGHDT, YNNKEL (reference sequence). Trimming pared 1 base from V and 5 bases from J, leaving 9 bases between. The CDR3 consists of 13 residues. The CDR3 here is CASSQGGENEQYF. The CDR3 DNA reads as TGTGCCAGCAGCCAAGGGGGGGAGAACGAGCAGTACTTC.

The V call is TRBV28, the J call TRBJ1-1; 12 bases agree with TRBD1. The CDR3 totals 14 residues. Germline CDR1 reads MDHEN; CDR2 reads SYDVKM. V was clipped by 5 bases and J by 6 bases; unmatched bases: 4. CDR3 DNA: TGTGCCAGCAGTAGGGGGACAGGGGGCTCTGAAGCTTTCTTT. As protein: CASSRGTGGSEAFF.

V and J are TRBV5-1 and TRBJ2-3; no clear D. Deletions cut 0 bases from V and 4 bases from J, with 6 bases between. CDR1 SGHRS and CDR2 YFSETQ come from the germline V gene. The CDR3 is made up of 13 amino acids. CDR3 DNA sequence: TGCGCCAGCAGCTTGGCCACACCAGATACGCAGTATTTT. This encodes CASSLATPDTQYF.

This chain links TRBV27 with TRBJ2-6; 9 positions agree with TRBD1. The germline V gene encodes CDR1 MNHEY and CDR2 SMNVEV (reference sequence). The CDR3 is 16 amino acids. The V segment lost 8 bases and the J segment 0 bases; nucleotides outside the gene matches: 5. Here the CDR3 reads CASLSTGGSGANVLTF. CDR3 coding DNA: TGTGCCAGCTTATCGACAGGGGGCTCTGGGGCCAACGTCCTGACTTTC.

The chain couples TRBV19 to TRBJ1-1, with D perhaps matching TRBD1 (5 bases). V lost 5 bases and J lost 5, with 15 bases in between. Germline values: CDR1 LNHDA, CDR2 SQIVND (reference sequence). The CDR3 is made up of 14 amino acids. CDR3: CASSPLQGRTEAFF. CDR3 DNA sequence: TGTGCCAGTAGTCCCCTCCAGGGTCGGACTGAAGCTTTCTTT.

The chain couples TRBV11-2 to TRBJ1-1; D not resolved. There are 13 residues in the CDR3. Trimming pared 4 bases from V and 1 base from J, leaving 7 bases between. The germline V gene has CDR1 SGHAT and CDR2 FQNNGV. CDR3 sequence (DNA): TGTGCCAGCAGCTCCGGGGAGAACACTGAAGCTTTCTTT. This gives the protein CASSSGENTEAFF.

V and J are TRBV2 and TRBJ2-3, with TRBD2 matching 11 bases. Germline V gives CDR1 SNHLY, CDR2 FYNNEI. The CDR3 loop spans 16 amino acids. V lost 8 bases and J lost 3; bases outside the gene matches: 10. CDR3 sequence reads: CASGWETSGKTDTQYF. The CDR3 region has the DNA TGTGCCAGCGGCTGGGAGACTAGCGGGAAAACAGATACGCAGTATTTT.

The chain couples TRBV10-3 to TRBJ2-7; 8 nucleotides match TRBD2. Germline V lookup: CDR1 ENHRY, CDR2 SYGVKD. This CDR3 has 17 residues. V lost 4 bases to trimming and J lost 4 bases; unmatched junction nucleotides: 15. In DNA form, the CDR3 reads TGTGCCATCAGTGGGACTAGCCCCAATTCGAACTTTTACGAGCAGTACTTC. Its translation is CAISGTSPNSNFYEQYF.

The chain recombines TRBV6-5 with TRBJ1-2; D may be TRBD1 (5 bases). V lost 6 bases, J lost 2 bases, and 10 bases lay in between. This CDR3 is 13 amino acids long. CDR1 MNHEY and CDR2 SVGAGI come from the germline V gene. CDR3 in amino acids: CASRLTANYGYTF. The CDR3 DNA is TGTGCCAGCAGATTGACAGCAAACTATGGCTACACCTTC.

About this clone itself: The same CDR3 is also encoded by other DNA sequences in this sample. This sequence joins TRBV4-3 and TRBJ1-1, with D perhaps matching TRBD1 (5 bases). The germline gives CDR1 LGHNA, CDR2 YSLEER. Trimming took off 2 bases at V and 1 base at J, with 8 bases between the two ends. CDR3 length equals 14 residues. In nucleotides, the CDR3 is TGCGCCAGCAGCCAAAGTGGACAGAACACTGAAGCTTTCTTT. It yields the protein CASSQSGQNTEAFF.

This chain connects TRBV5-1 to TRBJ2-3; TRBD2 matches at 14 bases. With V trimmed by 4 bases and J by 5 bases, 12 bases remained unmatched. Germline lookup yields CDR1 SGHRS and CDR2 YFSETQ. This CDR3 spans 18 amino acids. CDR3 in DNA: TGCGCCAGCAGCGCACCAGGGACTAGCGGGAGAGTTGTAGATACGCAGTATTTT. Translation gives CASSAPGTSGRVVDTQYF.